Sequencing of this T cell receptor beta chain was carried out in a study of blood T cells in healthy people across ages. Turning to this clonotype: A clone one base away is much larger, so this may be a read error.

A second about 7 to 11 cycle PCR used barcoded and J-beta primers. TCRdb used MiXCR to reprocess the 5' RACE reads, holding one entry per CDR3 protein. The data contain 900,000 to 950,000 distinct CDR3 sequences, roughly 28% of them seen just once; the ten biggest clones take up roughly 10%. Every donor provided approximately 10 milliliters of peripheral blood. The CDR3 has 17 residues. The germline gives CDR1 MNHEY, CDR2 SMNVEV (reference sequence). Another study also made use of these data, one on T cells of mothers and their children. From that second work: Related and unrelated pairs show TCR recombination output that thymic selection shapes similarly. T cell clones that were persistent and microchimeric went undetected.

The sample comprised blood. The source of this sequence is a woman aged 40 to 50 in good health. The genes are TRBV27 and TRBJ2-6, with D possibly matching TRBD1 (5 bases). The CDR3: CASSSAGGRSGASVLTF. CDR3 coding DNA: TGTGCCAGCAGTTCGGCCGGCGGTAGATCTGGGGCCAGCGTCCTGACTTTC.